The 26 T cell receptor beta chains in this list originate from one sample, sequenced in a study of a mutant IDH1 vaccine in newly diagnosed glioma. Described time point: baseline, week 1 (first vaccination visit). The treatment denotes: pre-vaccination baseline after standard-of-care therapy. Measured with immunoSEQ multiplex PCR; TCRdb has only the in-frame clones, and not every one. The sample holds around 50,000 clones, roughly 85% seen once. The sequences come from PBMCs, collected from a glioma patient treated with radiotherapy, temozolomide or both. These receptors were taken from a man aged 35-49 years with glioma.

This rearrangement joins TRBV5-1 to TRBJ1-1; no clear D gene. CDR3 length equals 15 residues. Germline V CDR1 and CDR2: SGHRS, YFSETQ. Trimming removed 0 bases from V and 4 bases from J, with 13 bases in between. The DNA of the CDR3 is TGCGCCAGCAGCTTGGTAGGCGCCGGCAGCACTGAAGCTTTCTTT. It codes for CASSLVGAGSTEAFF.

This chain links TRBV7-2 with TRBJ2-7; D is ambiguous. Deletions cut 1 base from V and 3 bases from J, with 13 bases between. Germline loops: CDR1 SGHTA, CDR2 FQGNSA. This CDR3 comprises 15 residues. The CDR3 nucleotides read TGTGCCAGCAGCTTAGACTCGACTGTGAACTACGAGCAGTACTTC. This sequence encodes CASSLDSTVNYEQYF. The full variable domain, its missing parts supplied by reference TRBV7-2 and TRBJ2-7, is GAGVSQSPSNKVTEKGKDVELRCDPISGHTALYWYRQSLGQGLEFLIYFQGNSAPDKSGLPSDRFSAERTGGSVSTLTIQRTQQEDSAVYLCASSLDSTVNYEQYFGPGTRLTVT.

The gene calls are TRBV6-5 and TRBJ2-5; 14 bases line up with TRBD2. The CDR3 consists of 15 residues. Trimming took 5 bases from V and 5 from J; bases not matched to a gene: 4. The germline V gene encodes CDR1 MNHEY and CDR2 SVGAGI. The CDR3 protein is CASSTGLAGVETQYF. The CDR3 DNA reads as TGTGCCAGCAGTACGGGACTAGCGGGAGTGGAGACCCAGTACTTC.

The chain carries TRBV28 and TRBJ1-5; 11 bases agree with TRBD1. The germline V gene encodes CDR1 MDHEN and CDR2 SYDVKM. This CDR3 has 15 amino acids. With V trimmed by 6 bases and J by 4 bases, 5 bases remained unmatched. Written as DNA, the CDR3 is TGTGCCAGCAGAGAGGACAGGGGGCCGAATCAGCCCCAGCATTTT. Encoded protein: CASREDRGPNQPQHF.

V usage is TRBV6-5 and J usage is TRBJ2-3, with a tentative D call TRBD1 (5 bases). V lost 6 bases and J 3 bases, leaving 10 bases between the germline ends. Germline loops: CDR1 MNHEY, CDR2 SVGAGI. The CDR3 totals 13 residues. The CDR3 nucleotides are TGTGCCAGCAGGCTAAGGGGTACAGATACGCAGTATTTT. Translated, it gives CASRLRGTDTQYF.

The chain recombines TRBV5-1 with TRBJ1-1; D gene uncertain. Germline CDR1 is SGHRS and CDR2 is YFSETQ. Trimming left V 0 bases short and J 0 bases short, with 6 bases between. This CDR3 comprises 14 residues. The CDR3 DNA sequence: TGCGCCAGCAGCTTGGGGGCAGTGAACACTGAAGCTTTCTTT. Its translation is CASSLGAVNTEAFF. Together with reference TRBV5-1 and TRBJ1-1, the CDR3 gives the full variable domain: KAGVTQTPRYLIKTRGQQVTLSCSPISGHRSVSWYQQTPGQGLQFLFEYFSETQRNKGNFPGRFSGRQFSNSRSEMNVSTLELGDSALYLCASSLGAVNTEAFFGQGTRLTVV.

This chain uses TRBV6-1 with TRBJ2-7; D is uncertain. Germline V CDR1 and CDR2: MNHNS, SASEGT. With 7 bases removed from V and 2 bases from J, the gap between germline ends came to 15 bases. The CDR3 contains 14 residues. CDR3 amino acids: CASTFDVGTYEQYF. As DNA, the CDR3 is TGTGCCAGCACGTTTGACGTCGGAACCTACGAGCAGTACTTC.

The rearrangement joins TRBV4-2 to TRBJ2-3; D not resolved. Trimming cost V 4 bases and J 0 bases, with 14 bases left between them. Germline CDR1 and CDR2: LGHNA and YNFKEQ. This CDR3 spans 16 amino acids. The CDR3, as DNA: TGTGCCAGCAGCCCTGGTGTTGCGACTAGCACAGATACGCAGTATTTT. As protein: CASSPGVATSTDTQYF.

The DNA of the CDR3 is TGCGCCAGCAGCGGCGGACAGGGGCAAGAGACCCAGTACTTC. It translates to CASSGGQGQETQYF. V is TRBV5-1 and J is TRBJ2-5, with TRBD1 matching 9 bases. From germline, CDR1 is SGHRS and CDR2 YFSETQ. J gave up 2 bases and V 4 bases, and 3 bases lay outside the gene matches. This CDR3 spans 14 amino acids.

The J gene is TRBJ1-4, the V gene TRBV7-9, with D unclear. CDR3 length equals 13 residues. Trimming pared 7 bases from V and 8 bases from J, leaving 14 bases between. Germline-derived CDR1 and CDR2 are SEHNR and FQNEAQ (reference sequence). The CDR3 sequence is CASTSTPGEKLFF. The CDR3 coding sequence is TGTGCCAGCACCTCGACTCCGGGGGAAAAACTGTTTTTT.

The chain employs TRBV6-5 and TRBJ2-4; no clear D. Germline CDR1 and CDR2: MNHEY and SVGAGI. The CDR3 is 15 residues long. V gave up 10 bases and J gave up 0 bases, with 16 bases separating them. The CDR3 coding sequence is TGTGCCACCTCACGGGTAGAACTAGCCAAAAACATTCAGTACTTC. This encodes CATSRVELAKNIQYF.

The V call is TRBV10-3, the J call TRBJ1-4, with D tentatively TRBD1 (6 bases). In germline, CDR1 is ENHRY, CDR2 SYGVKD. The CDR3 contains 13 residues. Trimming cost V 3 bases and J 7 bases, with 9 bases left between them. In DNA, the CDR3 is TGTGCCATCAGTGACAGGGGTGGTGAAAAACTGTTTTTT. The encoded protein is CAISDRGGEKLFF.

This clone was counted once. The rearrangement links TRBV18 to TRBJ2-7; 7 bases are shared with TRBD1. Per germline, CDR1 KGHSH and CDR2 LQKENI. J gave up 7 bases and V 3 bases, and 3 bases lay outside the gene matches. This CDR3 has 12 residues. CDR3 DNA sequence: TGTGCCAGCTCACCTGACAGGGTTGAGCAGTACTTC. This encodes CASSPDRVEQYF.

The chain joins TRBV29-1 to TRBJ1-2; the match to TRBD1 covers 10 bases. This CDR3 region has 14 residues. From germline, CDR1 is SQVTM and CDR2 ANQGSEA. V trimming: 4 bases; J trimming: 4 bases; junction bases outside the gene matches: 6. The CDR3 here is CSVAGTGAPYGYTF. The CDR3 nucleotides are TGCAGCGTTGCCGGGACAGGGGCGCCCTATGGCTACACCTTC.

In DNA form, the CDR3 reads TGTGCCAGCAGCGTAGCATCCCGGAGCACAGATACGCAGTATTTT. Amino acid sequence: CASSVASRSTDTQYF. This rearrangement joins TRBV9 to TRBJ2-3; no definite D call. This CDR3 spans 15 amino acids. Trimming shortened V by 0 bases and J by 0 bases, and 8 bases separated the two germline ends. CDR1 and CDR2 (germline): SGDLS, YYNGEE.

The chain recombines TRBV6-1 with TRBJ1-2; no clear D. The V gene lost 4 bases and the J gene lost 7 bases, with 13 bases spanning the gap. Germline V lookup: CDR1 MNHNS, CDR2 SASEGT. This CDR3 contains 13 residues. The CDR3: CASSGRESGGYTF. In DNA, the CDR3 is TGTGCCAGCAGTGGGAGGGAATCGGGTGGCTACACCTTC.

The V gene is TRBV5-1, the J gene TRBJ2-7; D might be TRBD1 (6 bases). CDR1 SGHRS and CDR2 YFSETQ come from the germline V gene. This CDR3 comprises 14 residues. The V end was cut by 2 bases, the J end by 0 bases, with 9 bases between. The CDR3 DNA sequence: TGCGCCAGCAGCTTAGAGGGGGTCTCCTACGAGCAGTACTTC. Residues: CASSLEGVSYEQYF.

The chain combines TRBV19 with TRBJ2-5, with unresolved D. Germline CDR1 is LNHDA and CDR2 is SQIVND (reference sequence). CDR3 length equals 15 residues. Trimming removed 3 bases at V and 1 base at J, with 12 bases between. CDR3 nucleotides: TGTGCCAGTAGTATGCCCCTGGCCCCCCAAGAGACCCAGTACTTC. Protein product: CASSMPLAPQETQYF.

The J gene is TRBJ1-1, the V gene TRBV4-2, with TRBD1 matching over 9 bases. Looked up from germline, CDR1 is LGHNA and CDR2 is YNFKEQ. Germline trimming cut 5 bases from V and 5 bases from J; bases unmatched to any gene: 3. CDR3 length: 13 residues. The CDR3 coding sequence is TGTGCCAGCAGCGAAGGGACAGGGACTGAAGCTTTCTTT. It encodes CASSEGTGTEAFF.

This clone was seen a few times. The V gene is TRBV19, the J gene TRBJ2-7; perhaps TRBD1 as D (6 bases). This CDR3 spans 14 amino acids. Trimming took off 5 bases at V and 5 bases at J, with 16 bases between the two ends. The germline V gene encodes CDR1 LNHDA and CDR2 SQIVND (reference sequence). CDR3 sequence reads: CASSLQSGHHEQYF. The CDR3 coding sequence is TGTGCCAGTAGTTTACAATCGGGACACCACGAGCAGTACTTC.

CDR3 in amino acids: CASYLGPVETEAFF. CDR3 bases: TGTGCCAGCTACCTCGGGCCCGTCGAAACTGAAGCTTTCTTT. V is TRBV5-4 and J is TRBJ1-1; D not certain. Germline V gene lookup returns CDR1 SGHNT and CDR2 YYREEE (reference sequence). Trimming left V 7 bases short and J 5 bases short, with 18 bases between. This CDR3 has 14 residues.

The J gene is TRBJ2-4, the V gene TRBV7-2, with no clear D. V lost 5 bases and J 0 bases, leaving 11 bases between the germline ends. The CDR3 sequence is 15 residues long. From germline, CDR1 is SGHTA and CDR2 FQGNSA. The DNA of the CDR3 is TGTGCCAGCAGCATGACGAGGTCAGCCAAAAACATTCAGTACTTC. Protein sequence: CASSMTRSAKNIQYF. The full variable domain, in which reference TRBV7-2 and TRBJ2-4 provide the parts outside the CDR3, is GAGVSQSPSNKVTEKGKDVELRCDPISGHTALYWYRQSLGQGLEFLIYFQGNSAPDKSGLPSDRFSAERTGGSVSTLTIQRTQQEDSAVYLCASSMTRSAKNIQYFGAGTRLSVL.

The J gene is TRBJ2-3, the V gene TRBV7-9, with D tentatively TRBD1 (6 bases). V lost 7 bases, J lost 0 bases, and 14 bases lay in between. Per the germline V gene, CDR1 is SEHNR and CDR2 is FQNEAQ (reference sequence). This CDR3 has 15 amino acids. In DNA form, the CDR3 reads TGTGCCAGCAACTCACGGGACATCAGCACAGATACGCAGTATTTT. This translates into CASNSRDISTDTQYF.

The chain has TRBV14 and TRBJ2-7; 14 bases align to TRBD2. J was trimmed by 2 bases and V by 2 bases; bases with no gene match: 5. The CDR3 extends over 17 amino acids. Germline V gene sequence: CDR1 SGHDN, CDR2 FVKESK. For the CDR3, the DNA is TGTGCCAGCAGCCAAAAGAGGGGACTAGCGGGAGCCTACGAGCAGTACTTC. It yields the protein CASSQKRGLAGAYEQYF. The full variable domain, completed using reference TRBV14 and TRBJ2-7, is EAGVTQFPSHSVIEKGQTVTLRCDPISGHDNLYWYRRVMGKEIKFLLHFVKESKQDESGMPNNRFLAERTGGTYSTLKVQPAELEDSGVYFCASSQKRGLAGAYEQYFGPGTRLTVT.

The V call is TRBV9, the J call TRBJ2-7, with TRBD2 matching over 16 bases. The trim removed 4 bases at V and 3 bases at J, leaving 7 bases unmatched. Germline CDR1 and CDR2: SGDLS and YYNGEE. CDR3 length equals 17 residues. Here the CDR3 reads CASSPGTSGRGNYEQYF. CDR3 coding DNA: TGTGCCAGCAGCCCTGGGACTAGCGGGAGGGGGAACTACGAGCAGTACTTC.

The CDR3 loop is CASRRGSGANVLTF. The CDR3 DNA reads TGCGCCAGCCGTAGGGGATCTGGGGCCAACGTCCTGACTTTC. The gene calls are TRBV5-1 and TRBJ2-6, with D tentatively TRBD1 (5 bases). Germline CDR1 SGHRS, CDR2 YFSETQ. Trimming took 7 bases from V and 1 from J, leaving 9 bases between them. The CDR3 spans 14 residues.